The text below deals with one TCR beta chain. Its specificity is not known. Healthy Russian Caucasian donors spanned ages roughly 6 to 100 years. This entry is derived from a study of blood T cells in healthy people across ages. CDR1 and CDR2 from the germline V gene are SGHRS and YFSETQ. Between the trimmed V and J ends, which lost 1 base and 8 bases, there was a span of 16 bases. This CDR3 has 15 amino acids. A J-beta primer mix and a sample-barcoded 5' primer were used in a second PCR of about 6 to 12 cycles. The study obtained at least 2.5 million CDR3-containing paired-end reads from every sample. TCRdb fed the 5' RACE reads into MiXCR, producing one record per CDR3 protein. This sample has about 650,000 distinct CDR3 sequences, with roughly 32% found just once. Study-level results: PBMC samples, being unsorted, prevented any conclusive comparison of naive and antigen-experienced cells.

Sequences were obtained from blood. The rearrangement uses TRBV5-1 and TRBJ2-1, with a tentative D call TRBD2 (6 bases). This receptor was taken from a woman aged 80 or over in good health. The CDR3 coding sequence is TGCGCCAGCAGCTTGACTAGCCGGGACGTTGATGAGCAGTTCTTC. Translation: CASSLTSRDVDEQFF.